This T cell receptor beta chain stems from a study of blood T cell repertoires in COVID-19. Across the study: COVID-19 samples from acute and convalescent phases originated in the United States, Italy and Spain.

Repertoires were generated with immunoSEQ multiplex PCR, while TCRdb's copy carries only in-frame clones and drops some. The repertoire holds roughly 69,000 clones, with roughly 84% as singletons. Germline lookup yields CDR1 LNHDA and CDR2 SQIVND (reference sequence). J lost 2 bases, V lost 0 bases, and 5 bases had no gene match. This CDR3 has 16 amino acids. Sequencing input: peripheral blood. V usage is TRBV19 and J usage is TRBJ2-3, with 7 bases matching TRBD2. This TCR was sampled from a man aged 50-59 years with active COVID-19. The CDR3 DNA is TGTGCCAGTAGTATAGATCCTAGCGGATTCACAGATACGCAGTATTTT. It codes for CASSIDPSGFTDTQYF.